Shown below are 17 T cell receptor beta chains from a single sample sequenced in a study of shared clonotypes between healthy human individuals. Method: immunoSEQ multiplex PCR; TCRdb's copy keeps in-frame clones and lacks some. The sample consists of approximately 2,000,000 clones, just under 95% of them appearing once. The specimen sequenced was naive CD4+ T cells from PBMCs. Subset denoted: CD45RA+ positively selected. The origin of the receptors is a man aged 18 to 35 in good health. Some clones in this sample may be carry-over from other donors' samples.

V usage is TRBV11-2 and J usage is TRBJ1-1; D may be TRBD1 (5 bases). CDR1 SGHAT and CDR2 FQNNGV come from the germline V gene. The V end was cut by 1 base, the J end by 0 bases, with 12 bases between. The CDR3 is 16 amino acids. The CDR3 DNA follows: TGTGCCAGCAGCTTAGTAGGGGTTGGGTTGAACACTGAAGCTTTCTTT. This sequence encodes CASSLVGVGLNTEAFF.

This sequence joins TRBV7-3 and TRBJ2-2; no reliable D call. Deletions cut 2 bases from V and 4 bases from J, with 11 bases between. This CDR3 has 15 residues. The germline CDR1 and CDR2 sequences are SGHTA and FQGTGA. CDR3 residues: CASSLSSDGTGELFF. The CDR3 DNA sequence: TGTGCCAGCAGCTTATCAAGCGACGGCACCGGGGAGCTGTTTTTT.

The chain has TRBV6-1 and TRBJ2-3, with TRBD2 matching 8 bases. After removal of 6 bases from V and 4 bases from J, the junction contained 9 bases not matched to a gene. This CDR3 comprises 15 residues. Germline V gene lookup returns CDR1 MNHNS and CDR2 SASEGT. The DNA of the CDR3 is TGTGCCAGCAGCGATTGGACTAGCCGGGCAGATACGCAGTATTTT. The encoded protein is CASSDWTSRADTQYF.

The CDR3 sequence: CASTPGLAQETQYF. The DNA for the CDR3 is TGTGCCAGCACCCCGGGGCTAGCTCAAGAGACCCAGTACTTC. The genes are TRBV5-4 and TRBJ2-5; D tentatively fits TRBD1 or TRBD2 (5 bases each). Trimming left V 6 bases short and J 2 bases short, with 14 bases between. CDR3 length: 14 amino acids. The germline gives CDR1 SGHNT, CDR2 YYREEE (reference sequence).

The V gene is TRBV5-4, the J gene TRBJ2-1, with D uncertain. Germline CDR1 SGHNT, CDR2 YYREEE (reference sequence). V gave up 3 bases and J gave up 6 bases, with 19 bases separating them. There are 16 residues in the CDR3. The CDR3 sequence is CASSYPGEMGLNEQFF. The CDR3 nucleotides read TGTGCCAGCAGCTACCCGGGTGAGATGGGCCTCAATGAGCAGTTCTTC. The variable domain in full, with the rest retrieved from reference TRBV5-4 and TRBJ2-1, is ETGVTQSPTHLIKTRGQQVTLRCSSQSGHNTVSWYQQALGQGPQFIFQYYREEENGRGNFPPRFSGLQFPNYSSELNVNALELDDSALYLCASSYPGEMGLNEQFFGPGTRLTVL.

This clone has a handful of counts. The sample contains more than one DNA sequence encoding this CDR3. The V and J genes are TRBV28 and TRBJ1-2; 7 bases are shared with TRBD1. This CDR3 has 13 amino acids. V lost 6 bases, J lost 4 bases, and 5 bases stayed unmatched. From germline, CDR1 is MDHEN and CDR2 SYDVKM. For the CDR3, the DNA is TGTGCCAGCAGCCTAGGGGGCGGCTATGGCTACACCTTC. Translated: CASSLGGGYGYTF.

This clone showed up just a few times. The chain has TRBV28 and TRBJ1-1; possible D gene TRBD1, 5 bases. This CDR3 is 16 amino acids long. The ends were cut back, 6 bases at V and 0 bases at J, with 17 bases in the middle. Per the germline V gene, CDR1 is MDHEN and CDR2 is SYDVKM. CDR3 amino acids: CASSAVQVRLNTEAFF. CDR3 nucleotides: TGTGCCAGCAGCGCAGTACAGGTTCGGCTGAACACTGAAGCTTTCTTT. The full variable domain, in which reference TRBV28 and TRBJ1-1 provide the parts outside the CDR3, is DVKVTQSSRYLVKRTGEKVFLECVQDMDHENMFWYRQDPGLGLRLIYFSYDVKMKEKGDIPEGYSVSREKKERFSLILESASTNQTSMYLCASSAVQVRLNTEAFFGQGTRLTVV.

This sequence joins TRBV6-5 and TRBJ1-1; 7 positions agree with TRBD1. The trim removed 6 bases at V and 11 bases at J, leaving 6 bases unmatched. This CDR3 contains 11 residues. The V gene's germline CDR1 is MNHEY and CDR2 SVGAGI. The CDR3 is CASSRQGTAFF. CDR3 DNA: TGTGCCAGCAGCCGACAGGGTACCGCTTTCTTT.

Turning to this clone: Given a far larger clone just one base away, this is likely a sequencing read error. Other nucleotide sequences in the sample specify the same CDR3. Here the CDR3 DNA reads TGTGCCTGGAGTGTTGGGTTCTCTGGAAACACCATATATTTT. It is translated as CAWSVGFSGNTIYF. The rearrangement uses TRBV30 and TRBJ1-3, with D unclear. CDR1 GTSNPN and CDR2 SVGIG come from the germline V gene (reference sequence). Trimming removed 0 bases at V and 0 bases at J, with 6 bases between. This CDR3 spans 14 amino acids.

The gene calls are TRBV7-2 and TRBJ1-1; no clear D gene. Germline V gene data show CDR1 as SGHTA and CDR2 as FQGNSA. V lost 5 bases, J lost 0 bases, and 7 bases lay in between. The CDR3 consists of 13 residues. This chain's CDR3 is CASSGDMNTEAFF. In nucleotides, the CDR3 is TGTGCCAGCAGCGGGGATATGAACACTGAAGCTTTCTTT.

The chain has TRBV19 and TRBJ1-1; D possibly corresponds to TRBD1 (6 bases). V was pared by 3 bases and J by 1 base, with 18 bases between. From germline, CDR1 is LNHDA and CDR2 SQIVND (reference sequence). The CDR3 contains 17 residues. The chain's CDR3 is CASSIRGGEGQNTEAFF. CDR3 nucleotide sequence: TGTGCCAGTAGTATTAGGGGGGGTGAGGGGCAGAACACTGAAGCTTTCTTT.

This chain links TRBV2 with TRBJ2-1; D gene ambiguous. Per the germline V gene, CDR1 is SNHLY and CDR2 is FYNNEI. The CDR3 sequence is 15 residues long. The germline V and J ends were trimmed by 8 bases and 0 bases, with 14 bases remaining between them. DNA for the CDR3: TGTGCCAGCGTCTCGGTCTTGAGCTCCTACAATGAGCAGTTCTTC. Amino acid sequence: CASVSVLSSYNEQFF.

The chain carries TRBV27 and TRBJ1-5; TRBD1 might be the D (6 bases). V lost 5 bases, J lost 7 bases, and 12 bases lay in between. There are 13 residues in the CDR3. Germline loops: CDR1 MNHEY, CDR2 SMNVEV (reference sequence). As DNA, the CDR3 is TGTGCCAGCAGTCTGGGGGGCGGGCAGCCCCAGCATTTT. It translates to CASSLGGGQPQHF.

Comments on this clone: The sample holds other DNA sequences that translate to the same CDR3. The rearrangement links TRBV5-1 to TRBJ2-6; a weak D match, TRBD2 (6 bases). The germline CDR1 and CDR2 sequences are SGHRS and YFSETQ. The CDR3 length is 16 residues. V lost 0 bases and J lost 4, with 11 bases in between. Here the CDR3 DNA reads TGCGCCAGCAGCTTGGCCGGGGGTTCCGGGGCCAACGTCCTGACTTTC. It codes for CASSLAGGSGANVLTF.

The rearrangement links TRBV6-5 to TRBJ1-1; no firm D call. From germline, CDR1 is MNHEY and CDR2 SVGAGI. Trimming shortened V by 11 bases and J by 5 bases, and 15 bases separated the two germline ends. This CDR3 comprises 12 residues. The CDR3 is CARIKSLTEAFF. DNA of the CDR3: TGTGCCCGAATAAAGTCCCTAACTGAAGCTTTCTTT.

J is TRBJ2-1 and V is TRBV20-1; D unclear. V was pared by 5 bases and J by 5 bases, with 7 bases between. Germline CDR1 reads DFQATT; CDR2 reads SNEGSKA (reference sequence). This CDR3 is 11 amino acids long. The CDR3 region is CSALSNNEQFF. For the CDR3, the DNA is TGCAGTGCTCTATCCAACAATGAGCAGTTCTTC.

This clone was counted between two and nine times. The identical CDR3 is also encoded by other nucleotide sequences in the sample. The gene calls are TRBV6-1 and TRBJ1-1; D uncertain. The CDR3 contains 12 residues. The germline V gene encodes CDR1 MNHNS and CDR2 SASEGT. V lost 6 bases, J lost 1 base, and 6 bases lay in between. The CDR3 sequence: CASRTANTEAFF. The CDR3 DNA reads as TGTGCCAGCAGAACAGCGAACACTGAAGCTTTCTTT.